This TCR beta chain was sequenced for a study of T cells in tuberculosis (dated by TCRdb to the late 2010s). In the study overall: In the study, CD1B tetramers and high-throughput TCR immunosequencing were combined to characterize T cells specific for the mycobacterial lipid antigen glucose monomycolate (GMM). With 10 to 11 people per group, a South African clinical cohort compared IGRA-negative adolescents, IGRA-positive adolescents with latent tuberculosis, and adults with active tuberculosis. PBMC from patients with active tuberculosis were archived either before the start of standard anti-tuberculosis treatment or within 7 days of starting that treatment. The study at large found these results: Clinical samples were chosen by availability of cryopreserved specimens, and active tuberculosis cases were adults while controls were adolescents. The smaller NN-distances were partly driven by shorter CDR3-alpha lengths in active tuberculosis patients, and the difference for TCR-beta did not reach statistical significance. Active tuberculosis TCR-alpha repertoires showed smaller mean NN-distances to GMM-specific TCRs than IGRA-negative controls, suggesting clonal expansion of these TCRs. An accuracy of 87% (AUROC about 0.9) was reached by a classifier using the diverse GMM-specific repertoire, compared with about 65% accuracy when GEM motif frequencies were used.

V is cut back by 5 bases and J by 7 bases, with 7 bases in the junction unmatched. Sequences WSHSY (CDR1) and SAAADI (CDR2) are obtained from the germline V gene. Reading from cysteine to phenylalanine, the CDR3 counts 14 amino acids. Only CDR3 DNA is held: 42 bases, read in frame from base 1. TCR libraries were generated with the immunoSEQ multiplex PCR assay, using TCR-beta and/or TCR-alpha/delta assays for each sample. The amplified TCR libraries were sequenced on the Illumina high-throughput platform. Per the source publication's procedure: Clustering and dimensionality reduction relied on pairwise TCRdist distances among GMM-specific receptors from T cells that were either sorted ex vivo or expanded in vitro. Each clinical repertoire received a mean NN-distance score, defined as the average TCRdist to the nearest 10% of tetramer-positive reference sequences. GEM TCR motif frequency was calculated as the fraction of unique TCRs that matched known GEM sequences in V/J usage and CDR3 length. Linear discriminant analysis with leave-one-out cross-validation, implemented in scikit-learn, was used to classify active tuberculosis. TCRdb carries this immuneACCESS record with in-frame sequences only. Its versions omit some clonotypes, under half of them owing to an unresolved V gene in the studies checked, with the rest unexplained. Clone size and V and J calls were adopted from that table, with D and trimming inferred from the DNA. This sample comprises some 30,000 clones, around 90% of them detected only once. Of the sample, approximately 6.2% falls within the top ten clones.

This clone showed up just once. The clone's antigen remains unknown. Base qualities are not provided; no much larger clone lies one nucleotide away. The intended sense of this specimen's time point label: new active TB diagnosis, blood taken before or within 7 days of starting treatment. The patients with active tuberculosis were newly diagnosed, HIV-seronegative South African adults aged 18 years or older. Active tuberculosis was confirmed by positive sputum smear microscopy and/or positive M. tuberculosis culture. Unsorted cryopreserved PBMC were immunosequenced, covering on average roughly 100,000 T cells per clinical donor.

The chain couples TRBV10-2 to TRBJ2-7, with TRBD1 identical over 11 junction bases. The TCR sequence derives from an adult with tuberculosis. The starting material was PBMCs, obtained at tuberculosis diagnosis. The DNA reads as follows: TGCGCCAGCAGTCCCCTGGACAGGGGGCGTGAGCAGTACTTC. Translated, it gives CASSPLDRGREQYF.